This T cell receptor (beta chain) is from a study of spatial heterogeneity in lung cancer. Whole-study context: Sequence detection consistently recorded a greater number of beta-chain than alpha-chain sequences. Regarding the study as a whole: The study found ubiquitous expanded tumor TCRs in blood more at resection than follow-up.

This clonotype has ten or more counts. The antigen is undetermined. J was trimmed by 11 bases and V by 8 bases; bases with no gene match: 10. The CDR3 length is 12 residues. CDR1 is SNHLY and CDR2 is FYNNEI in the germline V gene. Every TCR cDNA molecule carried a tag that served as a unique molecular identifier. TCRdb recomputed calls from the 5' RACE reads with MiXCR, one row per CDR3 protein. In the table there are about 70,000 distinct CDR3 sequences, around 9.3% of which are singletons. Time point reported: blood at routine non-recurrence follow-up after resection. The TCR originated in a female donor with early-stage non-small cell lung cancer. The sample was PBMCs, taken at follow-up. The chain couples TRBV2 to TRBJ1-1; 8 bases are a match to TRBD1. The CDR3 reads CASDRRTGLAFF. In DNA, the CDR3 is TGTGCCAGCGACCGACGGACAGGGTTGGCTTTCTTT.